The clone carrying this T cell receptor beta chain was observed at least ten times. This record belongs to a study of blood T cell repertoires in COVID-19. Study information: The United States, Italy and Spain were the sources of the acute and convalescent COVID-19 samples. The analysed material was cDNA or gDNA that came from T cells, B-cell-depleted T cells, or PBMCs.

CDR3 length equals 15 residues. The V and J ends lost 4 bases and 2 bases respectively, with 15 bases between them. Germline V gene sequence: CDR1 SGHTA, CDR2 FQGTGA. The table came from immunoSEQ multiplex PCR; TCRdb's copy has only in-frame clones and leaves some out. Of 150,000 to 200,000 clones in the sample, 80% to 90% were seen once. This chain links TRBV7-3 with TRBJ2-7; D is perhaps TRBD2 (5 bases). The sample comprised peripheral blood. This TCR came from a man aged 35-49 years with active or convalescent COVID-19. CDR3 coding DNA: TGTGCCAGCAGCTCCCGGGAATCCCTAGCCTACGAGCAGTACTTC. Translated, it gives CASSSRESLAYEQYF.